These T cell receptor beta chains were read from a single sample in a study of cytomegalovirus exposure and HLA in healthy donors. This table comes from immunoSEQ multiplex PCR, and its TCRdb copy is limited to in-frame clones, with some not included. The sample contains 150,000 to 200,000 clones, around four fifths of which appear only once. The sample comprised PBMCs. The source is a female donor in good health and CMV-seronegative. The CDR3 runs from the conserved cysteine through the conserved F or W.

>TRBJ1-2|TRBV2|14
CASSGYRQGSGYTF
>TRBJ2-1|TRBV5-6|16
CASSFQIGVHYNEQFF
>TRBJ1-5|TRBV9|15
CASSPSTGGGQPQHF
>TRBJ1-6|TRBV7-6|15
CASSPLDRINSPLHF
>TRBJ2-1|TRBV12-1|12
CASSFGGNEQFF
>TRBJ2-7|TRBV7-9|14
CASSLRAGDVEQYF
>TRBJ1-5|TRBV6-5|13
CASRAGDYQPQHF
>TRBJ2-7|TRBV5-6|14
CASSPDFLTDEQYF
>TRBJ2-5|TRBV10-1|14
CASSSRGRQETQYF
>TRBJ1-2|TRBV7-2|16
CASSLDRGTTNYGYTF
>TRBJ2-2|TRBV29-1|16
CSVGLAGGPDTGELFF
>TRBJ2-1|TRBV19|17
CASSIGGTLSSYNEQFF
>TRBJ1-1|TRBV7-3|15
CASSLNAGGNTEAFF
>TRBJ1-6|TRBV4-3|16
CASSQSLGQGNSPLHF
>TRBJ2-3|TRBV10-3|16
CAISEDAGGLTDTQYF
>TRBJ2-5|TRBV4-1|16
CASSQAIRQDQETQYF
>TRBJ2-7|TRBV7-9|13
CASSVGTDYEQYF
>TRBJ2-1|TRBV9|13
CASSAQVRDEQFF
>TRBJ1-1|TRBV5-4|14
CASSLTGSGTEAFF
>TRBJ1-1|TRBV13|16
CASSPRQGVMNTEAFF
>TRBJ2-7|TRBV28|13
CASTKYQGPEQYF